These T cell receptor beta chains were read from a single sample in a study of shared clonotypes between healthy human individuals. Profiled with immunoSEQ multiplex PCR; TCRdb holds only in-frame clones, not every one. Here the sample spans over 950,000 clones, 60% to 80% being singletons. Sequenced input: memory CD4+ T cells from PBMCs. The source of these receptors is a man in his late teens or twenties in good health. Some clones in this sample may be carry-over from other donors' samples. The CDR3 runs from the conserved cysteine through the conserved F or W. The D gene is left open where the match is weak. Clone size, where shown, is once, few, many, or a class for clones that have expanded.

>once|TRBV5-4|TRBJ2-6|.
CASSSHSSGANVLTF
TGTGCCAGCAGCTCCCACTCCTCTGGGGCCAACGTCCTGACTTTC
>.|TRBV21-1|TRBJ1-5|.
CASSKGQGESLRNQPQHF
TGTGCCAGCAGCAAAGGACAGGGGGAGTCTCTACGCAATCAGCCCCAGCATTTT
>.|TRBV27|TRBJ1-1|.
CASSLDRKNTEAFF
TGTGCCAGCAGTTTGGACAGAAAGAACACTGAAGCTTTCTTT
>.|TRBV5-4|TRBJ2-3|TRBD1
CASSLVSGGLELWSTQYF
TGTGCCAGCAGCTTGGTTTCAGGGGGCCTAGAATTGTGGAGTACGCAGTATTTT
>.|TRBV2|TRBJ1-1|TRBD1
CASSVGQGARGTEAFF
TGTGCCAGCAGTGTAGGACAGGGGGCGCGGGGCACTGAAGCTTTCTTT
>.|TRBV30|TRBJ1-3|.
CARSVTTGNTIYF
TGTGCCCGGAGTGTGACAACTGGAAACACCATATATTTT
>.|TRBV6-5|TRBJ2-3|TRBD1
CASKVPGGLDTQYF
TGTGCCAGCAAGGTCCCAGGGGGCTTAGATACGCAGTATTTT
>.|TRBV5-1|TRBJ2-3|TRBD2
CASSFLAGLTDTQYF
TGCGCCAGCAGCTTTCTAGCGGGGCTGACAGATACGCAGTATTTT
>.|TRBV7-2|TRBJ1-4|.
CASSLEPNSEKLFF
TGTGCCAGCAGCTTAGAGCCTAACAGTGAAAAACTGTTTTTT
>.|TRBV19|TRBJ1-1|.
CASSPGGGRNTEAFF
TGTGCCAGTAGTCCAGGTGGGGGCAGGAACACTGAAGCTTTCTTT
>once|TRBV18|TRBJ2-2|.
CASSPLLRTTTGELFF
TGTGCCAGCTCACCACTGCTTCGGACTACAACCGGGGAGCTGTTTTTT
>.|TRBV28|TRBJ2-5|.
CASSLLGARETQYF
TGTGCCAGCAGTTTACTTGGGGCGAGGGAGACCCAGTACTTC
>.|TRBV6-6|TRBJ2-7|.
CASSSLTATNYEQYF
TGTGCCAGCAGTTCGCTTACAGCGACTAACTACGAGCAGTACTTC
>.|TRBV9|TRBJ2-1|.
CASRGLGPDNEQFF
TGTGCCAGCAGGGGGCTTGGGCCGGACAATGAGCAGTTCTTC
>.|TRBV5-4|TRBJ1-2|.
CASSLSEPYGYTF
TGTGCCAGCAGCTTGTCGGAACCCTATGGCTACACCTTC